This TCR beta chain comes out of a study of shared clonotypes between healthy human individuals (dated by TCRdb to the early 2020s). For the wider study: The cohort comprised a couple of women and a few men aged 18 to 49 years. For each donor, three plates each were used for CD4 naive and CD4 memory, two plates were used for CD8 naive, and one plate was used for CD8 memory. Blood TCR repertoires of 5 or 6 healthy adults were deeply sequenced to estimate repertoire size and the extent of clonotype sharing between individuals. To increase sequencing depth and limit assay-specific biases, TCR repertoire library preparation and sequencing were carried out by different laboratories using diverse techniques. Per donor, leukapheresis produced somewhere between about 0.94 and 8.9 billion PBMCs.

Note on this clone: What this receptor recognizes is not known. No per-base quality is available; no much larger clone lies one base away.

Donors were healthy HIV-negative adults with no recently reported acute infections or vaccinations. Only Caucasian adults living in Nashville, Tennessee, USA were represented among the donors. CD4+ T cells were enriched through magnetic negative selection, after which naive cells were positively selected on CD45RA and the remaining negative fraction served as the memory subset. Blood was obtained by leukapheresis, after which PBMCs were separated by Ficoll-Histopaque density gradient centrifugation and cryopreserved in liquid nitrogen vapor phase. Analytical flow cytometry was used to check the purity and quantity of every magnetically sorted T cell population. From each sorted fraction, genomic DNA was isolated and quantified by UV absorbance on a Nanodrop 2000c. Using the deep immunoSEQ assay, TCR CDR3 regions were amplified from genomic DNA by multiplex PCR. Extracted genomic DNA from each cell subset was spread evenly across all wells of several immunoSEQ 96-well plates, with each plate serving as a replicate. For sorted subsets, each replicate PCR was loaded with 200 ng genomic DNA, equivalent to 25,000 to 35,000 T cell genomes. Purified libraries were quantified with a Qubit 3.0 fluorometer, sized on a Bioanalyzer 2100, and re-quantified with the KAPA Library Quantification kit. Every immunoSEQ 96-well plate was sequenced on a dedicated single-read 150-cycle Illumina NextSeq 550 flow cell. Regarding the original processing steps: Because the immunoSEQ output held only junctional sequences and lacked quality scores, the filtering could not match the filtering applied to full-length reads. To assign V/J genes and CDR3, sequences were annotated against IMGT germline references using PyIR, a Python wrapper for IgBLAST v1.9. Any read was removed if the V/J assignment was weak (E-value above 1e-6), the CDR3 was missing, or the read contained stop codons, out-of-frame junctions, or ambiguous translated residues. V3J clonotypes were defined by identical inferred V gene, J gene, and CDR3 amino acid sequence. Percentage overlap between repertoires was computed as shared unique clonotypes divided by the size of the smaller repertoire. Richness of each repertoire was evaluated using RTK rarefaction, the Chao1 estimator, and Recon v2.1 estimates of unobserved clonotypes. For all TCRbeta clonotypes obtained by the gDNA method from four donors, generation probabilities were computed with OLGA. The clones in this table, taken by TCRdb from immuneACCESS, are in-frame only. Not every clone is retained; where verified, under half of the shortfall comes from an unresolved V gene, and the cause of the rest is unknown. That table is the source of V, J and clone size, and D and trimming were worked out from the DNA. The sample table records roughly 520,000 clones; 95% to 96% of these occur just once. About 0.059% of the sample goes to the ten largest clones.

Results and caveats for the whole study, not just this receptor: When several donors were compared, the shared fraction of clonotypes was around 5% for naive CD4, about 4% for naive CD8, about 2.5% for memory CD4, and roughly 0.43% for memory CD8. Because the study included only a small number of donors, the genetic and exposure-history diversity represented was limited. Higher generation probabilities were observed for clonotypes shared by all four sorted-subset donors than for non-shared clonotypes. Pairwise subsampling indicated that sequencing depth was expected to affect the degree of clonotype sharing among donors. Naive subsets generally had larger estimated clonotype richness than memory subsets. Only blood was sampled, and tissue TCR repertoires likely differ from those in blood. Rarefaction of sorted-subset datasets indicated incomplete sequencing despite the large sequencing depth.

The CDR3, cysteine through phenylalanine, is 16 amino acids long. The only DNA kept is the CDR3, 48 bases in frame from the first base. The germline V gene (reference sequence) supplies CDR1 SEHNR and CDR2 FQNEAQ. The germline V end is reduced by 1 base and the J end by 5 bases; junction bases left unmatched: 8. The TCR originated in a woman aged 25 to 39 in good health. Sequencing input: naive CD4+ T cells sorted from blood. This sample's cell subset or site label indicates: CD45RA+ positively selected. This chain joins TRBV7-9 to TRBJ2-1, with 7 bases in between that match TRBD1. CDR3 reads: CASSLVPGQTNNEQFF. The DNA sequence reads TGTGCCAGCAGCTTAGTCCCGGGACAGACGAACAATGAGCAGTTCTTC.